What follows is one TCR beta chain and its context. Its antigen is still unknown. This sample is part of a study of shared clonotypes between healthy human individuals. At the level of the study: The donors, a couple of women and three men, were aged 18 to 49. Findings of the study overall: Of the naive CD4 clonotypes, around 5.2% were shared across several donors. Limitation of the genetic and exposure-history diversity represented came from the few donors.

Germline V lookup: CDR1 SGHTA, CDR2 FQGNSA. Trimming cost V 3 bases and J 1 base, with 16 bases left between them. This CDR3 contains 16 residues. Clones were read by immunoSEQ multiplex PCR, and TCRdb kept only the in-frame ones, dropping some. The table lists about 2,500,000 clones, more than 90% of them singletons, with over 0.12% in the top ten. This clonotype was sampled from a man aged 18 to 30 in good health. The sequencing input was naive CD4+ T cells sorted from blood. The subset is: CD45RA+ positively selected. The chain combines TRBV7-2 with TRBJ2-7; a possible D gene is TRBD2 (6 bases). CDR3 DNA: TGTGCCAGCAGCTTCGCCCGGGACTCCCATTCCTACGAGCAGTACTTC. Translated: CASSFARDSHSYEQYF. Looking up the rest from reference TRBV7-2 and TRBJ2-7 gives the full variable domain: GAGVSQSPSNKVTEKGKDVELRCDPISGHTALYWYRQSLGQGLEFLIYFQGNSAPDKSGLPSDRFSAERTGGSVSTLTIQRTQQEDSAVYLCASSFARDSHSYEQYFGPGTRLTVT.